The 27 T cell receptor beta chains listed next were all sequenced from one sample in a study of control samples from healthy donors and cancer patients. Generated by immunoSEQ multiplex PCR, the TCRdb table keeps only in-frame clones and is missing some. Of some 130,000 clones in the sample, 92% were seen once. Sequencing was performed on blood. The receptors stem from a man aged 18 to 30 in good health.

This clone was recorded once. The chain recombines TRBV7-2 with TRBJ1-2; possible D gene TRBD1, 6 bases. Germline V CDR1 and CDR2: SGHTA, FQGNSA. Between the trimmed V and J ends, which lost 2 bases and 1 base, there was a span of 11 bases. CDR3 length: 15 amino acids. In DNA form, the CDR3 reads TGTGCCAGCAGCTTATCCCCGGACAGTAACTATGGCTACACCTTC. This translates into CASSLSPDSNYGYTF. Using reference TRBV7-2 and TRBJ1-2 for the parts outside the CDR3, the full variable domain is GAGVSQSPSNKVTEKGKDVELRCDPISGHTALYWYRQSLGQGLEFLIYFQGNSAPDKSGLPSDRFSAERTGGSVSTLTIQRTQQEDSAVYLCASSLSPDSNYGYTFGSGTRLTVV.

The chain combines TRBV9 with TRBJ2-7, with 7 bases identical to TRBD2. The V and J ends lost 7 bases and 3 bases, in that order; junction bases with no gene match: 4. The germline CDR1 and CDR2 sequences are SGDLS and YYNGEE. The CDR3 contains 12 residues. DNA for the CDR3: TGTGCCAGCGGACCGGGGGGCTACGAGCAGTACTTC. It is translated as CASGPGGYEQYF.

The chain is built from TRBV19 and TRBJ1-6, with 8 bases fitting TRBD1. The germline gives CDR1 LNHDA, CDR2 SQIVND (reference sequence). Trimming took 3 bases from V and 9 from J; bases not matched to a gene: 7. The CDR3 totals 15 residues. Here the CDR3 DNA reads TGTGCCAGTAGTATGCGGACAGGGAGGGCTTCACCCCTCCACTTT. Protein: CASSMRTGRASPLHF.

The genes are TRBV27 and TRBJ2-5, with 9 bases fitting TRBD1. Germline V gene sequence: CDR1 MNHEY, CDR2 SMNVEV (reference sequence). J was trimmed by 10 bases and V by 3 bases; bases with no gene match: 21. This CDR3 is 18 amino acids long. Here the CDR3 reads CASSLGFRQGGAVVGQYF. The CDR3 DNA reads TGTGCCAGCAGTTTGGGGTTCCGACAGGGGGGGGCGGTTGTGGGCCAGTACTTC.

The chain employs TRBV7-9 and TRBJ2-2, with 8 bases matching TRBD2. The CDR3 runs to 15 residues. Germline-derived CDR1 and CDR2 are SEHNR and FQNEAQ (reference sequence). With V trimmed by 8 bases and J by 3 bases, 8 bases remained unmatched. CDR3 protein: CASRLAGGDTGELFF. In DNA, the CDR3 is TGTGCCAGCCGTCTAGCGGGCGGAGACACCGGGGAGCTGTTTTTT. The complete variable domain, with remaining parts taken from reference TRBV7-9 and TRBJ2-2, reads DTGVSQNPRHKITKRGQNVTFRCDPISEHNRLYWYRQTLGQGPEFLTYFQNEAQLEKSRLLSDRFSAERPKGSFSTLEIQRTEQGDSAMYLCASRLAGGDTGELFFGEGSRLTVL.

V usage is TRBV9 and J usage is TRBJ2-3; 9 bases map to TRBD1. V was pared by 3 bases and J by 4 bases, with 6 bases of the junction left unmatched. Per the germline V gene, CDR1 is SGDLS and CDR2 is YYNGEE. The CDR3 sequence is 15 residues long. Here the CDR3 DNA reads TGTGCCAGCAGCGATGACAGGGGGAAGGCAGATACGCAGTATTTT. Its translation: CASSDDRGKADTQYF.

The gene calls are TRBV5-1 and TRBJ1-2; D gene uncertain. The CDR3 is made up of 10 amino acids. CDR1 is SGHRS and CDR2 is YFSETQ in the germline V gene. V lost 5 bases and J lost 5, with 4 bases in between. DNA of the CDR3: TGCGCCAGCAGGGGTTATGGCTACACCTTC. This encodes CASRGYGYTF.

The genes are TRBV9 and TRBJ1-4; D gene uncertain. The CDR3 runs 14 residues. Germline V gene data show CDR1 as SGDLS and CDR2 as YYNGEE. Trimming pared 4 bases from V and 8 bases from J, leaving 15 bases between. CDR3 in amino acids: CASSSNSAQEKLFF. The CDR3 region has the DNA TGTGCCAGCAGCAGTAACTCCGCACAGGAAAAACTGTTTTTT.

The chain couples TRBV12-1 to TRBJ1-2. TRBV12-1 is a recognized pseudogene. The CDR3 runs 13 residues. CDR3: CASPDPGIYGYTF. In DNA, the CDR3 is TGTGCCAGCCCGGACCCGGGAATCTATGGCTACACCTTC.

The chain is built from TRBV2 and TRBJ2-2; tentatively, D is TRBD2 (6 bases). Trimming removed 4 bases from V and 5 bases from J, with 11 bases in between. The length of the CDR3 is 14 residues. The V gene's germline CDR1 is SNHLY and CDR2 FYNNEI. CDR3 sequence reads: CASSVLASTGELFF. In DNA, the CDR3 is TGTGCCAGCAGTGTACTAGCTAGTACCGGGGAGCTGTTTTTT.

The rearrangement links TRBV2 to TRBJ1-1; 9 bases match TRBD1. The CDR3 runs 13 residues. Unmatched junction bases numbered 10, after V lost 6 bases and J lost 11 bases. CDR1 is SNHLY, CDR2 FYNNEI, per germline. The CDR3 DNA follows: TGTGCCAGCAGCCCTGTACGGGACAGGGCTGCTTTCTTT. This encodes CASSPVRDRAAFF. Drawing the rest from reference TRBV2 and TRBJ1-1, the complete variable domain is EPEVTQTPSHQVTQMGQEVILRCVPISNHLYFYWYRQILGQKVEFLVSFYNNEISEKSEIFDDQFSVERPDGSNFTLKIRSTKLEDSAMYFCASSPVRDRAAFFGQGTRLTVV.

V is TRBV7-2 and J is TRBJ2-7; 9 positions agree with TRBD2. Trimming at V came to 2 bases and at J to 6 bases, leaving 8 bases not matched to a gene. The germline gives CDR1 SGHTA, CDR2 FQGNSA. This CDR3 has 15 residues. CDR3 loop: CASSLMPAGGGEQYF. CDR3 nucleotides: TGTGCCAGCAGCTTAATGCCAGCGGGGGGTGGCGAGCAGTACTTC.

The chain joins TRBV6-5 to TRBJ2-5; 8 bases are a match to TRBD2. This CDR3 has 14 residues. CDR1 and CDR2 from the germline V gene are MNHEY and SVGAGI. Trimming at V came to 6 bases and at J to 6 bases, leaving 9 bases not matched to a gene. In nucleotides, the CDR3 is TGTGCCAGCAGACCGGCCGGGGGGGCCCAGACCCAGTACTTC. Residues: CASRPAGGAQTQYF.

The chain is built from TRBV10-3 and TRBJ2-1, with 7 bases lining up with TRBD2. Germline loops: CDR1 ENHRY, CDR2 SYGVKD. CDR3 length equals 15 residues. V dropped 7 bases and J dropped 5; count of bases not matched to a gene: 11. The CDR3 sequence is CAIKEAGRLNNEQFF. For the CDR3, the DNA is TGTGCCATCAAAGAAGCGGGACGCTTAAACAATGAGCAGTTCTTC.

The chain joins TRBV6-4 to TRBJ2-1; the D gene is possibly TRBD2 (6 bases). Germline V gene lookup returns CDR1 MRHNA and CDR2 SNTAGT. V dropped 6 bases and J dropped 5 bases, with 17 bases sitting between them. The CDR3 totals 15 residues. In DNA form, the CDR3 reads TGTGCCAGCAGCACCGGGGCGGGGAGTAACAATGAGCAGTTCTTC. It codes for CASSTGAGSNNEQFF.

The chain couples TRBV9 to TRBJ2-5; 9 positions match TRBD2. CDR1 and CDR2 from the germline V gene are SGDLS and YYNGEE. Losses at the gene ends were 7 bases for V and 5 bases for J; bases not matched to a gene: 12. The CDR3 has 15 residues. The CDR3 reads CASSLSGGLGETQYF. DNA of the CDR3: TGTGCCAGCTCGCTCAGCGGGGGGTTGGGGGAGACCCAGTACTTC.

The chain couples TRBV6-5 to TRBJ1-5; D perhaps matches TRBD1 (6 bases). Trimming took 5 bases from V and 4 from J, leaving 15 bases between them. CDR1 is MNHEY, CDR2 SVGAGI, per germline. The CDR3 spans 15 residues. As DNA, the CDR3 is TGTGCCAGCAGTCCTTTTGGACAGCCAAATCAGCCCCAGCATTTT. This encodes CASSPFGQPNQPQHF.

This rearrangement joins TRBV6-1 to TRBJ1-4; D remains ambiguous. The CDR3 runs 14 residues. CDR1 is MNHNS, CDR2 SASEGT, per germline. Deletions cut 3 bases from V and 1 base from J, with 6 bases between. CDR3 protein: CASSDGGTNEKLFF. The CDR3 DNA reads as TGTGCCAGCAGTGATGGAGGAACTAATGAAAAACTGTTTTTT.

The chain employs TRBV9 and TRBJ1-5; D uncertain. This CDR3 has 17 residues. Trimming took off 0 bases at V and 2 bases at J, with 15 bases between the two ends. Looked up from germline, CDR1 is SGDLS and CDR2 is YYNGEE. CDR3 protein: CASSVDGPGRGNQPQHF. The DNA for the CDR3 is TGTGCCAGCAGCGTAGACGGACCGGGTAGGGGCAATCAGCCCCAGCATTTT.

CDR3 sequence (DNA): TGTGCCAGCAGCTTTACAGGGGCGGCCGGGGAGCTGTTTTTT. The encoded protein is CASSFTGAAGELFF. This chain connects TRBV7-2 to TRBJ2-2; TRBD1 matches at 7 bases. J was trimmed by 6 bases and V by 3 bases; bases with no gene match: 4. CDR3 length: 14 amino acids. Germline V gene sequence: CDR1 SGHTA, CDR2 FQGNSA.

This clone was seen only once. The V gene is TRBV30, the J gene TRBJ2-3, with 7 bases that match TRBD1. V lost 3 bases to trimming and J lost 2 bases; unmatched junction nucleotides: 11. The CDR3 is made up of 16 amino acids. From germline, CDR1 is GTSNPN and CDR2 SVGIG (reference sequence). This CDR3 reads CAWRSGTDEPTDTQYF. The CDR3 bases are TGTGCCTGGAGGTCCGGGACAGACGAACCCACAGATACGCAGTATTTT.

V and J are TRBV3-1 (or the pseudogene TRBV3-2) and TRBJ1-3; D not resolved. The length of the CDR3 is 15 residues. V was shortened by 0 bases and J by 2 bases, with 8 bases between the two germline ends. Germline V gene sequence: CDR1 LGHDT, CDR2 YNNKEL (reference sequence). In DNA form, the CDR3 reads TGTGCCAGCAGCCAAGAGGGAAGTACTGGAAACACCATATATTTT. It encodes CASSQEGSTGNTIYF.

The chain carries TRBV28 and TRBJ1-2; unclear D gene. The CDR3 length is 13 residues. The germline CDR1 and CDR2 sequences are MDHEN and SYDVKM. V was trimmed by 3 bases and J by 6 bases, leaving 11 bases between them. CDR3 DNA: TGTGCCAGCAGTTTCTACGGGAGTCATGGCTACACCTTC. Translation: CASSFYGSHGYTF.

CDR3 bases: TGTGCCAGCTCATCCGACGGGCATCTCGCGTCACCCCTCCACTTT. Protein: CASSSDGHLASPLHF. The rearrangement joins TRBV18 to TRBJ1-6, with D unresolved. This CDR3 contains 15 residues. Germline CDR1 is KGHSH and CDR2 is LQKENI. V was cut by 5 bases and J by 10 bases, with 18 bases left in between.

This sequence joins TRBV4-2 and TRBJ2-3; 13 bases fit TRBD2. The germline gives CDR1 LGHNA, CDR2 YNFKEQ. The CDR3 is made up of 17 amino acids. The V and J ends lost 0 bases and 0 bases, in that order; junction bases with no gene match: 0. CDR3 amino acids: CASSQETSGGSTDTQYF. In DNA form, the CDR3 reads TGTGCCAGCAGCCAAGAGACTAGCGGGGGGAGCACAGATACGCAGTATTTT.

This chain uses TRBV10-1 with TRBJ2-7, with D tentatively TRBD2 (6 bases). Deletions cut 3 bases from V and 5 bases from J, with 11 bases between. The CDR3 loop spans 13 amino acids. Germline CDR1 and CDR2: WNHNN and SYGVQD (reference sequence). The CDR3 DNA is TGCGCCAGCAGTGACCGTTGGGGGGACGAGCAGTACTTC. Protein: CASSDRWGDEQYF.

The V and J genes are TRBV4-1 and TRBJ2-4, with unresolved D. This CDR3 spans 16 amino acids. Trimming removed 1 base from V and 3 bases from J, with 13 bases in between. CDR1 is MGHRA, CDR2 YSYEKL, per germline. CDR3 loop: CASSQVTRRDKNIQYF. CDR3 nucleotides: TGCGCCAGCAGCCAAGTTACAAGGAGAGACAAAAACATTCAGTACTTC.